Below are 21 T cell receptor beta chains sequenced from a single sample in a study of blood T cell repertoires in COVID-19. Repertoires were generated with immunoSEQ multiplex PCR, while TCRdb's copy carries only in-frame clones and drops some. The sample has approximately 13,000 clones; roughly 75% are singletons. Sequencing used peripheral blood. All receptors derive from a boy aged 2 to 9 with active or convalescent COVID-19.

The chain has TRBV15 and TRBJ2-5, with 7 bases matching TRBD1. The length of the CDR3 is 15 residues. The J segment lost 1 base and the V segment lost 3 bases, leaving 5 bases of the junction unmatched. CDR1 and CDR2 from the germline V gene are LNHNV and YYDKDF (reference sequence). CDR3 nucleotide sequence: TGTGCCACCAGCAGCATGGACAGGACCCAAGAGACCCAGTACTTC. Translation: CATSSMDRTQETQYF.

V gene TRBV28 combines with J gene TRBJ2-6, with D tentatively TRBD1 (6 bases). The CDR3 is made up of 16 amino acids. V lost 3 bases and J 2 bases, leaving 11 bases between the germline ends. Germline lookup yields CDR1 MDHEN and CDR2 SYDVKM. The CDR3 loop reads CASSFDRLAGANVLTF. DNA for the CDR3: TGTGCCAGCAGTTTCGACAGGCTCGCTGGGGCCAACGTCCTGACTTTC.

The chain recombines TRBV7-2 with TRBJ1-2; 8 bases are shared with TRBD1. The CDR3 contains 14 residues. With 4 bases clipped from V and 2 bases from J, the junction kept 3 bases outside the gene matches. CDR1 is SGHTA and CDR2 is FQGNSA in the germline V gene. The CDR3 here is CASSSGQGNYGYTF. As DNA, the CDR3 is TGTGCCAGCAGCTCAGGACAGGGAAACTATGGCTACACCTTC. Full variable domain (rest looked up from reference TRBV7-2 and TRBJ1-2): GAGVSQSPSNKVTEKGKDVELRCDPISGHTALYWYRQSLGQGLEFLIYFQGNSAPDKSGLPSDRFSAERTGGSVSTLTIQRTQQEDSAVYLCASSSGQGNYGYTFGSGTRLTVV.

This clone has just one count. The chain combines TRBV3-1 (or the pseudogene TRBV3-2) with TRBJ2-1; TRBD1 might be the D (5 bases). CDR3 size: 13 residues. The V gene lost 1 base and the J gene lost 8 bases, with 9 bases spanning the gap. CDR1 LGHDT and CDR2 YNNKEL come from the germline V gene (reference sequence). CDR3 sequence (DNA): TGTGCCAGCAGCCAAGTATCCAGGGATGAGCAGTTCTTC. Translation gives CASSQVSRDEQFF.

The chain links TRBV20-1 to TRBJ1-2, with D unresolved. The germline gives CDR1 DFQATT, CDR2 SNEGSKA (reference sequence). Trimming shortened V by 0 bases and J by 8 bases, and 7 bases separated the two germline ends. The CDR3 is 11 residues long. CDR3 in amino acids: CSARDRGGYTF. DNA of the CDR3: TGCAGTGCTAGAGATCGCGGGGGCTACACCTTC.

The chain uses TRBV20-1 and TRBJ1-2; 8 bases are a match to TRBD1. Germline CDR1 DFQATT, CDR2 SNEGSKA (reference sequence). The ends lost 3 bases at V and 4 bases at J; junction bases unmatched: 7. This CDR3 region has 14 residues. The CDR3 is CSASPAGTGYGYTF. The CDR3 DNA is TGCAGTGCTAGTCCCGCCGGGACAGGCTATGGCTACACCTTC.

The CDR3 reads CASSLAGRVNYGYTF. The CDR3 nucleotides read TGTGCCAGCAGCTTGGCCGGCAGGGTTAACTATGGCTACACCTTC. The chain recombines TRBV5-4 with TRBJ1-2; weak D call: TRBD1 (5 bases). The length of the CDR3 is 15 residues. CDR1 SGHNT and CDR2 YYREEE come from the germline V gene (reference sequence). Trimming removed 0 bases from V and 1 base from J, with 10 bases in between.

CDR3 coding DNA: TGTGCCAGCAGCTTGGGACTAGCGGGGGAGAATGAGCAGTTCTTC. Translating it yields CASSLGLAGENEQFF. The gene calls are TRBV4-2 and TRBJ2-1; 14 bases are shared with TRBD2. CDR1 and CDR2 (germline): LGHNA, YNFKEQ. Unmatched junction bases numbered 4, after V lost 5 bases and J lost 7 bases. CDR3 size: 15 residues.

The chain is built from TRBV7-9 and TRBJ1-6; 9 nucleotides line up with TRBD1. The germline gives CDR1 SEHNR, CDR2 FQNEAQ (reference sequence). After removal of 3 bases from V and 8 bases from J, the junction contained 2 bases not matched to a gene. CDR3 length equals 14 residues. CDR3 region: CASSLGQGDSPLHF. The CDR3 DNA sequence: TGTGCCAGCAGCTTGGGACAGGGAGATTCACCCCTCCACTTT.

The V and J genes are TRBV9 and TRBJ1-3; D may be TRBD1 (5 bases). The V end lost 6 bases, the J end lost 7 bases, and 20 bases lay between the germline ends. This CDR3 region has 15 residues. Per the germline V gene, CDR1 is SGDLS and CDR2 is YYNGEE. CDR3 nucleotide sequence: TGTGCCAGCACTCAGGACCGGACACCCGGTAACACCATATATTTT. This encodes CASTQDRTPGNTIYF.

This chain uses TRBV7-2 with TRBJ2-2, with D perhaps TRBD1 (6 bases). Germline CDR1 is SGHTA and CDR2 is FQGNSA. The CDR3 is 14 residues long. Trimming pared 2 bases from V and 6 bases from J, leaving 10 bases between. The CDR3 nucleotides read TGTGCCAGCAGCTTAACACAGGGCCCCGGGGAGCTGTTTTTT. It encodes CASSLTQGPGELFF.

The rearrangement joins TRBV3-1 (or the pseudogene TRBV3-2) to TRBJ2-4; D not resolved. This CDR3 has 13 residues. CDR1 is LGHDT and CDR2 is YNNKEL in the germline V gene (reference sequence). V was clipped by 0 bases and J by 10 bases, with 10 bases between them. For the CDR3, the DNA is TGTGCCAGCAGCCAAGATCCGAGTGTAATTCAGTACTTC. This gives the protein CASSQDPSVIQYF.

This rearrangement joins TRBV4-2 to TRBJ2-7; 7 nucleotides match TRBD2. Germline trimming cut 7 bases from V and 1 base from J; bases unmatched to any gene: 13. Germline CDR1 reads LGHNA; CDR2 reads YNFKEQ. This CDR3 is built from 16 residues. CDR3 DNA sequence: TGTGCCAGCACCCCAGGGTGGGGCGGGGGTTCCTACGAGCAGTACTTC. It yields the protein CASTPGWGGGSYEQYF.

This chain joins TRBV19 and TRBJ2-6; D unclear. Trimming stripped 2 bases from V and 0 bases from J, with 5 bases between. The germline V gene has CDR1 LNHDA and CDR2 SQIVND (reference sequence). CDR3 length: 15 residues. CDR3 coding DNA: TGTGCCAGTAGTATAATGAGCTCTGGGGCCAACGTCCTGACTTTC. Protein sequence: CASSIMSSGANVLTF.

A few counts support this clone. The chain uses TRBV28 and TRBJ1-2; weak D call: TRBD1 (5 bases). Germline CDR1 reads MDHEN; CDR2 reads SYDVKM. This CDR3 comprises 15 residues. V was shortened by 6 bases and J by 8 bases, with 22 bases between the two germline ends. CDR3 loop: CASSRVGLGPGGYTF. Written as DNA, the CDR3 is TGTGCCAGCAGCCGGGTGGGACTTGGACCTGGCGGCTACACCTTC.

The V call is TRBV19, the J call TRBJ1-3; perhaps TRBD1 as D (5 bases). The V and J ends lost 5 bases and 8 bases respectively, with 13 bases between them. Germline loops: CDR1 LNHDA, CDR2 SQIVND (reference sequence). The CDR3 has 13 residues. The CDR3: CASSPWGGHTIYF. The CDR3 DNA reads as TGTGCCAGTAGTCCCTGGGGGGGACACACCATATATTTT.

The chain uses TRBV7-2 and TRBJ2-5, with 15 nucleotides matching TRBD2. The CDR3 covers 19 residues. CDR1 and CDR2 from the germline V gene are SGHTA and FQGNSA. The ends lost 3 bases at V and 2 bases at J; junction bases unmatched: 10. This CDR3 reads CASSFGLAGGPLGQETQYF. The DNA of the CDR3 is TGTGCCAGCAGCTTCGGACTAGCGGGAGGGCCCCTGGGGCAAGAGACCCAGTACTTC.

V usage is TRBV3-1 (or the pseudogene TRBV3-2) and J usage is TRBJ1-2; 7 bases map to TRBD1. Per germline, CDR1 LGHDT and CDR2 YNNKEL (reference sequence). V trimming: 2 bases; J trimming: 3 bases; junction bases outside the gene matches: 3. CDR3 length: 14 amino acids. The CDR3 DNA reads as TGTGCCAGCAGCCAACACGGGACAGACTATGGCTACACCTTC. It encodes CASSQHGTDYGYTF.

This chain links TRBV18 with TRBJ2-3; TRBD2 matches 12 bases. This CDR3 has 16 residues. Germline CDR1 and CDR2: KGHSH and LQKENI. V dropped 4 bases and J dropped 5; count of bases not matched to a gene: 7. CDR3 sequence (DNA): TGTGCCAGCTCACAGGAACCGGGACTAGCGGGAGATACGCAGTATTTT. It translates to CASSQEPGLAGDTQYF.

The rearrangement joins TRBV11-2 to TRBJ1-6; D remains unclear. V was cut by 5 bases and J by 2 bases, with 13 bases left in between. The CDR3 has 16 amino acids. Germline lookup yields CDR1 SGHAT and CDR2 FQNNGV. The CDR3 protein is CASSGSRWAYNSPLHF. CDR3 DNA sequence: TGTGCCAGCAGCGGCTCGAGGTGGGCCTATAATTCACCCCTCCACTTT.

V is TRBV19 and J is TRBJ2-4, with 10 nucleotides matching TRBD2. There are 15 residues in the CDR3. Germline CDR1 is LNHDA and CDR2 is SQIVND (reference sequence). Trimming took 5 bases from V and 2 from J; bases not matched to a gene: 3. CDR3 sequence: CASSASGSTKNIQYF. The CDR3 DNA reads as TGTGCCAGTAGTGCTAGCGGGAGTACCAAAAACATTCAGTACTTC.